This is a list of T cell receptor beta chains from one sample in a study of a mutant IDH1 vaccine in newly diagnosed glioma. Generated by immunoSEQ multiplex PCR, the TCRdb table keeps only in-frame clones and is missing some. Here the sample spans tens of thousands of clones, less than 80% being singletons. These receptors have no known antigen. Sequencing used PBMCs, obtained from a glioma patient whose treatment included an IDH1 peptide vaccine. These receptors came from a man between 45 and 60 years old with glioma. Both conserved end residues are part of each CDR3. The D gene is left open where the match is weak. For some rows the clone size is stated as once, few or many, or as a class when expanded; others skip it.

clone_size	v_call	d_call	cdr3_length	j_call	cdr3_aa	cdr3_nt
-	TRBV6-5	-	14	TRBJ1-1	CASSYSRGETEAFF	TGTGCCAGCAGTTACTCTAGGGGGGAAACTGAAGCTTTCTTT
once	TRBV6-5	TRBD1	15	TRBJ1-5	CASRDRGYSNQPQHF	TGTGCCAGCAGGGACAGGGGTTATAGCAATCAGCCCCAGCATTTT
-	TRBV20-1	-	11	TRBJ2-7	CSASANHEQYF	TGCAGTGCTAGCGCGAACCACGAGCAGTACTTC
few	TRBV29-1	-	14	TRBJ1-1	CSVEVGQMNTEAFF	TGCAGCGTCGAGGTGGGGCAGATGAACACTGAAGCTTTCTTT
-	TRBV5-1	TRBD1	14	TRBJ1-1	CASSSTTGGTEAFF	TGCGCCAGCAGCTCAACTACAGGGGGCACTGAAGCTTTCTTT
few	TRBV30	-	14	TRBJ1-1	CAWSYPFGRSEAFF	TGTGCCTGGAGTTACCCGTTCGGACGCTCTGAAGCTTTCTTT
-	TRBV6-5	-	15	TRBJ2-5	CASSYSSAAEETQYF	TGTGCCAGCAGTTACTCCTCGGCGGCTGAAGAGACCCAGTACTTC
-	TRBV2	TRBD1	15	TRBJ2-5	CASRGQGGPGETQYF	TGTGCCAGCAGGGGACAGGGTGGGCCCGGGGAGACCCAGTACTTC
-	TRBV2	-	14	TRBJ2-2	CASSEVGKAGELFF	TGTGCCAGCAGTGAAGTGGGGAAGGCCGGGGAGCTGTTTTTT
-	TRBV25-1	-	15	TRBJ2-1	CASSLLGGGYNEQFF	TGTGCCAGCAGCCTCTTAGGGGGTGGGTACAATGAGCAGTTCTTC
-	TRBV6-6	TRBD1	14	TRBJ2-1	CASSRDRSYNEQFF	TGTGCCAGCAGTCGGGACAGATCCTACAATGAGCAGTTCTTC
-	TRBV6-6	TRBD2	14	TRBJ2-7	CASSKSAGTYEQYF	TGTGCCAGCAGTAAGTCAGCGGGGACCTACGAGCAGTACTTC
-	TRBV11-2	-	15	TRBJ2-7	CASSLVGDLDAEQYF	TGTGCCAGCAGCTTAGTCGGCGACTTAGATGCCGAGCAGTACTTC
-	TRBV5-1	-	14	TRBJ2-3	CASSPADRTDTQYF	TGCGCCAGCAGCCCGGCAGACCGCACAGATACGCAGTATTTT